The rows below give T cell receptor beta chains drawn from one sample of a study of blood T cell repertoires in COVID-19. Generated by immunoSEQ multiplex PCR, the TCRdb table keeps only in-frame clones and is missing some. Of roughly 91,000 clones listed, around 80% are singletons. What was sequenced was peripheral blood. The receptors derive from a man in his 70s with acute or convalescent COVID-19. The CDR3 runs from the conserved cysteine through the conserved F or W. The D gene is left open where the match is weak. Rows give clone size only sometimes, using once, few, many, or a class for an expanded clone.

V: TRBV19
size: NA
D: TRBD2
J: TRBJ2-1
DNA: TGTGCCAGTAGTAGGGGGGGGAGGAACAATGAGCAGTTCTTC
CDR3: CASSRGGRNNEQFF

V: TRBV5-6
size: NA
D: NA
J: TRBJ2-5
DNA: TGTGCCAGCAGCTCCTCAGGGGAAGGGGAGACCCAGTACTTC
CDR3: CASSSSGEGETQYF

V: TRBV14
size: NA
D: NA
J: TRBJ2-3
DNA: TGTGCCAGCAGCCAAGGGTGGAGTGGCAGCACAGATACGCAGTATTTT
CDR3: CASSQGWSGSTDTQYF

V: TRBV13
size: NA
D: NA
J: TRBJ2-2
DNA: TGTGCCAGCAGCTTAGAGCACCTCACCGGGGAGCTGTTTTTT
CDR3: CASSLEHLTGELFF

V: TRBV15
size: once
D: NA
J: TRBJ2-3
DNA: TGTGCCACCAGCAGACCCTCGGACAGACTCACAGATACGCAGTATTTT
CDR3: CATSRPSDRLTDTQYF

V: TRBV11-3
size: once
D: TRBD2
J: TRBJ2-3
DNA: TGTGCCAGCAGCTTAGGGACGGGACTAAGAGATACGCAGTATTTT
CDR3: CASSLGTGLRDTQYF

V: TRBV11-2
size: NA
D: NA
J: TRBJ1-2
DNA: TGTGCCAGCAGCTTAGCCGTGGCAGCTAACTATGGCTACACCTTC
CDR3: CASSLAVAANYGYTF

V: TRBV30
size: NA
D: NA
J: TRBJ2-6
DNA: TGTGCCTGGAGAAAACAGGGCACTGGGGCCAACGTCCTGACTTTC
CDR3: CAWRKQGTGANVLTF

V: TRBV5-1
size: few
D: NA
J: TRBJ1-1
DNA: TGCGCCAGCAGCTTGTTTGTTCGGGGTGCTTCGAACACTGAAGCTTTCTTT
CDR3: CASSLFVRGASNTEAFF

V: TRBV28
size: once
D: TRBD1
J: TRBJ1-4
DNA: TGTGCCAGCAGTCCGCTGACAGGGCCTAGAGAAAAACTGTTTTTT
CDR3: CASSPLTGPREKLFF

V: TRBV7-2
size: NA
D: TRBD1
J: TRBJ1-2
DNA: TGTGCCAGCAGTTTCACGCCAGGGACAGGGGGGGGTGGCTACACCTTC
CDR3: CASSFTPGTGGGGYTF

V: TRBV6-1
size: NA
D: TRBD1
J: TRBJ1-5
DNA: TGTGCCAGCAGACGACAGGGTCGCAATCAGCCCCAGCATTTT
CDR3: CASRRQGRNQPQHF

V: TRBV7-2
size: NA
D: TRBD1
J: TRBJ2-1
DNA: TGTGCCAGCAGCCGCACCGGGACAGGGCTATCTAACAATGAGCAGTTCTTC
CDR3: CASSRTGTGLSNNEQFF

V: TRBV5-1
size: NA
D: TRBD2
J: TRBJ2-7
DNA: TGCGCCAGCAGCCTATACTCCGGGACTAGCGGGAGGGACGAGCAGTACTTC
CDR3: CASSLYSGTSGRDEQYF

V: TRBV2
size: NA
D: NA
J: TRBJ2-2
DNA: TGTGCCAGCAGTAGAGAGGGACTCTCGAACACCGGGGAGCTGTTTTTT
CDR3: CASSREGLSNTGELFF

V: TRBV28
size: NA
D: TRBD1
J: TRBJ1-5
DNA: TGTGCCAGCAGTTTAAGGACAGGGACAATTTTGCAGCCCCAGCATTTT
CDR3: CASSLRTGTILQPQHF

V: TRBV2
size: NA
D: NA
J: TRBJ2-2
DNA: TGTGCCAGCAGTGAAGATCACGGGAGGAACACCGGGGAGCTGTTTTTT
CDR3: CASSEDHGRNTGELFF

V: TRBV30
size: NA
D: NA
J: TRBJ2-2
DNA: TGTGCCTGGAGTGCTAACTGGAACACCGGGGAGCTGTTTTTT
CDR3: CAWSANWNTGELFF

V: TRBV24-1
size: NA
D: NA
J: TRBJ1-5
DNA: TGTGCCACCAGTGAGGCAGGGGTATATCAGCCCCAGCATTTT
CDR3: CATSEAGVYQPQHF

V: TRBV21-1
size: few
D: NA
J: TRBJ1-1
DNA: TGTGCCAGCAGCAAATGTCGAGGGGGCACTGAAGCTTTCTTT
CDR3: CASSKCRGGTEAFF

V: TRBV27
size: NA
D: TRBD1
J: TRBJ1-2
DNA: TGTGCCAGCAGTTTATCGGGGACAGGGCGAGGCTACACCTTC
CDR3: CASSLSGTGRGYTF

V: TRBV6-1
size: few
D: NA
J: TRBJ2-7
DNA: TGTGCCAGCAGGGAAGATAAGGACAGTGACTACGAGCAGTACTTC
CDR3: CASREDKDSDYEQYF

V: TRBV19
size: few
D: NA
J: TRBJ2-7
DNA: TGTGCCAGTAGTCCCGCCCCGGGAAGCTCCTACGAGCAGTACTTC
CDR3: CASSPAPGSSYEQYF

V: TRBV5-4
size: NA
D: NA
J: TRBJ1-1
DNA: TGTGCCAGCAGCCCCGCCCGCAGGGAGAACACTGAAGCTTTCTTT
CDR3: CASSPARRENTEAFF

V: TRBV5-4
size: NA
D: NA
J: TRBJ2-1
DNA: TGTGCCAGCAGCCATCAAACAGGGATTGAGCAGTTCTTC
CDR3: CASSHQTGIEQFF

V: TRBV6-5
size: NA
D: NA
J: TRBJ1-1
DNA: TGTGCCAGCAGGGAGGGGCTGAACACTGAAGCTTTCTTT
CDR3: CASREGLNTEAFF

V: TRBV11-3
size: NA
D: NA
J: TRBJ2-3
DNA: TGTGCCAGCAGCTTAGTTAGTTCGGCAGATACGCAGTATTTT
CDR3: CASSLVSSADTQYF

V: TRBV7-3
size: NA
D: NA
J: TRBJ2-1
DNA: TGTGCCAGCAGCTTGGGGGGAACCACCTACAATGAGCAGTTCTTC
CDR3: CASSLGGTTYNEQFF

V: TRBV5-1
size: NA
D: NA
J: TRBJ2-3
DNA: TGCGCCAGCAGCTTGCAGGGGAAGGCAGATACGCAGTATTTT
CDR3: CASSLQGKADTQYF

V: TRBV5-1
size: NA
D: TRBD1
J: TRBJ1-2
DNA: TGCGCCAGCAGCCACGGACAGGGGATGGCTTTCACCTTC
CDR3: CASSHGQGMAFTF

V: TRBV6-5
size: NA
D: TRBD2
J: TRBJ2-3
DNA: TGTGCCAGCAGCACGGGACTAGCGAGGACAGATACGCAGTATTTT
CDR3: CASSTGLARTDTQYF

V: TRBV5-4
size: few
D: TRBD2
J: TRBJ2-7
DNA: TGTGCCAGCAGCTTGGACCAGCGGGGGAACTACGAGCAGTACTTC
CDR3: CASSLDQRGNYEQYF

V: TRBV7-3
size: NA
D: NA
J: TRBJ2-6
DNA: TGTGCCAGCAGCTTAATATTCGGGAGTGTCCTGACTTTC
CDR3: CASSLIFGSVLTF

V: TRBV10-1
size: NA
D: TRBD2
J: TRBJ2-3
DNA: TGCGCCAGCAGTGATCAGGGACTAGTGGGGACAGATACGCAGTATTTT
CDR3: CASSDQGLVGTDTQYF

V: TRBV2
size: NA
D: NA
J: TRBJ1-1
DNA: TGTGCCAGCACATCCCCCAGTATGAACACTGAAGCTTTCTTT
CDR3: CASTSPSMNTEAFF

V: TRBV6-5
size: NA
D: TRBD1
J: TRBJ1-2
DNA: TGTGCCAGCAGTTCCCCCTCTCGAGACAGGGGGTCCGGCTACACCTTC
CDR3: CASSSPSRDRGSGYTF

V: TRBV27
size: NA
D: TRBD1
J: TRBJ1-2
DNA: TGTGCCAGCAGTTCGGGACAGGGGATTAACTATGGCTACACCTTC
CDR3: CASSSGQGINYGYTF

V: TRBV27
size: NA
D: TRBD1
J: TRBJ1-1
DNA: TGTGCCAGCAGTATATCCAGGGGGACTGAAGCTTTCTTT
CDR3: CASSISRGTEAFF

V: TRBV11-3
size: few
D: NA
J: TRBJ2-2
DNA: TGTGCCAGCAGCTTAGCCGCGAACACCGGGGAGCTGTTTTTT
CDR3: CASSLAANTGELFF

V: TRBV5-4
size: NA
D: TRBD2
J: TRBJ2-3
DNA: TGTGCCAGCAGCTCACCACTAGCGGGAGGGAGAGATACGCAGTATTTT
CDR3: CASSSPLAGGRDTQYF

V: TRBV18
size: NA
D: NA
J: TRBJ1-4
DNA: TGTGCCAGCTCACCTTCAGACCCGGGACAAGGACTGTTTTTT
CDR3: CASSPSDPGQGLFF

V: TRBV7-2
size: NA
D: NA
J: TRBJ1-1
DNA: TGTGCCAGCAGCTCCCAGGAGAACACTGAAGCTTTCTTT
CDR3: CASSSQENTEAFF

V: TRBV7-9
size: NA
D: NA
J: TRBJ2-7
DNA: TGTGCCAGCAGCCGAAAACCTCAGGGCTACGAGCAGTACTTC
CDR3: CASSRKPQGYEQYF

V: TRBV5-1
size: NA
D: TRBD1
J: TRBJ2-5
DNA: TGCGCCAGCAGCCCCAAGGGGGCTAGTGGAGAGACCCAGTACTTC
CDR3: CASSPKGASGETQYF

V: TRBV7-8
size: once
D: TRBD2
J: TRBJ2-3
DNA: TGTGCCAGCAGCTTGGCTTACCTTAGCGGGGGGGCGGTGGCAGATACGCAGTATTTT
CDR3: CASSLAYLSGGAVADTQYF

V: TRBV28
size: NA
D: TRBD1
J: TRBJ1-1
DNA: TGTGCCAGCAGTCCAGGACAGGGGACGAACACTGAAGCTTTCTTT
CDR3: CASSPGQGTNTEAFF

V: TRBV6-1
size: NA
D: NA
J: TRBJ1-3
DNA: TGTGCCAGCAGTGAAAGGGGCCGCTCTGGAAACACCATATATTTT
CDR3: CASSERGRSGNTIYF

V: TRBV28
size: NA
D: TRBD1
J: TRBJ1-2
DNA: TGTGCCAGCAACTTACGCCGGGGACAGGGGAGAGTTAACTATGGCTACACCTTC
CDR3: CASNLRRGQGRVNYGYTF

V: TRBV28
size: NA
D: TRBD1
J: TRBJ2-5
DNA: TGTGCCAGCAGCCCCGACAGGGGCGAATTCCAAGAGACCCAGTACTTC
CDR3: CASSPDRGEFQETQYF

V: TRBV11-2
size: NA
D: NA
J: TRBJ1-5
DNA: TGTGCCAGCAGCTTAGTCGGAGATCAGCCCCAGCATTTT
CDR3: CASSLVGDQPQHF

V: TRBV12-3/TRBV12-4
size: NA
D: NA
J: TRBJ1-1
DNA: TGTGCCAGCAGTTTTGGCCAGAACACTGAAGCTTTCTTT
CDR3: CASSFGQNTEAFF

V: TRBV6-6
size: once
D: NA
J: TRBJ2-3
DNA: TGTGCCAGCAGTTGGAGTGATGGGAGGACAGATACGCAGTATTTT
CDR3: CASSWSDGRTDTQYF

V: TRBV28
size: NA
D: NA
J: TRBJ1-5
DNA: TGTGCCAGCAGTGAGACAGCTTTTAATCAGCCCCAGCATTTT
CDR3: CASSETAFNQPQHF